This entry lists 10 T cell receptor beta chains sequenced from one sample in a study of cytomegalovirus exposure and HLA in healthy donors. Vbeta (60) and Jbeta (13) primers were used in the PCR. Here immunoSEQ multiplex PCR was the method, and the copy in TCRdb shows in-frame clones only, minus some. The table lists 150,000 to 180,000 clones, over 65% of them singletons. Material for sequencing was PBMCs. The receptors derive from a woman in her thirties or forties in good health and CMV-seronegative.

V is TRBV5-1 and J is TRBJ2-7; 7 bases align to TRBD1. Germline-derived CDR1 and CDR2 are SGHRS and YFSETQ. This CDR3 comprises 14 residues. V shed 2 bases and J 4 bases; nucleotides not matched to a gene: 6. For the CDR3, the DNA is TGCGCCAGCAGCTTTCCGGGACAGAAATACGAGCAGTACTTC. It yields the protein CASSFPGQKYEQYF.

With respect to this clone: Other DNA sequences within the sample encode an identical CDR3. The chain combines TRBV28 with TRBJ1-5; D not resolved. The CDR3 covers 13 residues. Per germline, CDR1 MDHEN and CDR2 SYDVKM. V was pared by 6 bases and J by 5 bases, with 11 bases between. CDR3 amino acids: CASSLGPDQPQHF. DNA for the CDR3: TGTGCCAGCAGCCTTGGGCCCGATCAGCCCCAGCATTTT. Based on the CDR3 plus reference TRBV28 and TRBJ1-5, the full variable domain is DVKVTQSSRYLVKRTGEKVFLECVQDMDHENMFWYRQDPGLGLRLIYFSYDVKMKEKGDIPEGYSVSREKKERFSLILESASTNQTSMYLCASSLGPDQPQHFGDGTRLSIL.

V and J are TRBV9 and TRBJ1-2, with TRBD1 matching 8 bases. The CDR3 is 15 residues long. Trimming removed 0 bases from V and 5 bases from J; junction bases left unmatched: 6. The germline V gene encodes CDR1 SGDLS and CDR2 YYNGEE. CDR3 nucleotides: TGTGCCAGCAGCGTAGAGGCAGGGGGCAAGTATGGCTACACCTTC. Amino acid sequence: CASSVEAGGKYGYTF.

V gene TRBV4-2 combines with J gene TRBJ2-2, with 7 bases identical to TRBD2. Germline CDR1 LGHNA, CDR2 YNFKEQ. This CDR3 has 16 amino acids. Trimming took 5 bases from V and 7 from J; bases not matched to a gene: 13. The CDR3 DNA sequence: TGTGCCAGCAGCTCCCGGGCGGGAGAGGAGGGCGGGGAGCTGTTTTTT. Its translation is CASSSRAGEEGGELFF.

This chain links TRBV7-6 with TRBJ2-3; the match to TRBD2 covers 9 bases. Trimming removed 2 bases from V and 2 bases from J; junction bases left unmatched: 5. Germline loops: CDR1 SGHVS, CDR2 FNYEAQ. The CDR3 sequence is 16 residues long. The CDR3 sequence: CASSLSGGPITDTQYF. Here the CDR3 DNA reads TGTGCCAGCAGCTTAAGCGGGGGGCCGATCACAGATACGCAGTATTTT. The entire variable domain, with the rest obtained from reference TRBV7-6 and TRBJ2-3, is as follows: GAGVSQSPRYKVTKRGQDVALRCDPISGHVSLYWYRQALGQGPEFLTYFNYEAQQDKSGLPNDRFSAERPEGSISTLTIQRTEQRDSAMYRCASSLSGGPITDTQYFGPGTRLTVL.

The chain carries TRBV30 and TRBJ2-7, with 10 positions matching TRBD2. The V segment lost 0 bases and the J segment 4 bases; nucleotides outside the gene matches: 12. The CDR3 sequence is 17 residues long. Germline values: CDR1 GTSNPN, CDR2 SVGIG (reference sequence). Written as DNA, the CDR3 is TGTGCCTGGAGTGTACTCCCGAGCGGGAGGGCCAGGTACGAGCAGTACTTC. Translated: CAWSVLPSGRARYEQYF.

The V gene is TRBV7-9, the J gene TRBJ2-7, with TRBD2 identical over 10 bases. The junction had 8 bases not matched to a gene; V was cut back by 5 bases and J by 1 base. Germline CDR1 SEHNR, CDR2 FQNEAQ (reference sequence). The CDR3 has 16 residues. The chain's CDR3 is CASSAFSGRRSYEQYF. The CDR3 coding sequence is TGTGCCAGCAGCGCTTTTAGCGGGAGGAGGTCCTACGAGCAGTACTTC.

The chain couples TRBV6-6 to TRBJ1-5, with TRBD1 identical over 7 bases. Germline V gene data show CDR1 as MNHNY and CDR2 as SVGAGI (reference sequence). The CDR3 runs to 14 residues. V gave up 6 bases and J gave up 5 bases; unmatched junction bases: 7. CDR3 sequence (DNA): TGTGCCAGCAGGCTAAGGGGGCTACATCAGCCCCAGCATTTT. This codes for CASRLRGLHQPQHF.

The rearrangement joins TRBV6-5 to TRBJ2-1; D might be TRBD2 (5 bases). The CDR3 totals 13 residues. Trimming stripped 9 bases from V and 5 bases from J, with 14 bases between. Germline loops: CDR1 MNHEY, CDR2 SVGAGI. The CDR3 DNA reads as TGTGCCAGTCGGTCGGGAATTGACAATGAGCAGTTCTTC. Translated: CASRSGIDNEQFF.

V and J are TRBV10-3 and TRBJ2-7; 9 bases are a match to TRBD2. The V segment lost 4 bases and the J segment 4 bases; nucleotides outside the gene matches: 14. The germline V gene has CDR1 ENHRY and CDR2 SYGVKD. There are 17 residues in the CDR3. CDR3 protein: CAISGPPASGNKYEQYF. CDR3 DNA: TGTGCCATCAGTGGCCCCCCGGCTAGCGGGAATAAGTACGAGCAGTACTTC.